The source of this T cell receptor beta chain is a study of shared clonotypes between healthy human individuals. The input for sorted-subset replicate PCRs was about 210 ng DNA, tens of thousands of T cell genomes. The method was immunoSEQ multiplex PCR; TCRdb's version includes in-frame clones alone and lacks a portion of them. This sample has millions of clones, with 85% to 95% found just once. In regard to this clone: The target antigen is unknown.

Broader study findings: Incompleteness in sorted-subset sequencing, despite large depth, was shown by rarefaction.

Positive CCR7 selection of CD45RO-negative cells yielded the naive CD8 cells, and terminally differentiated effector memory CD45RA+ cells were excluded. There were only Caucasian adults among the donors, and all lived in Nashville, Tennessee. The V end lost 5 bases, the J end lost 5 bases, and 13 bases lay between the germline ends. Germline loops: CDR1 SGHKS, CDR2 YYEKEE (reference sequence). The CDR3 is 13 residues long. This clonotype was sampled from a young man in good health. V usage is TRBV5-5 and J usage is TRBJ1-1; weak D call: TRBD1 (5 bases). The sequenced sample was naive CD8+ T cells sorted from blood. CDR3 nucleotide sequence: TGTGCCAGCAGTGGACACATCGGGACTGAAGCTTTCTTT. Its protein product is CASSGHIGTEAFF.